The 10 T cell receptor beta chains below all came from one sample that was sequenced in a study of regulatory T cells in long-lasting Graves disease. CDR3-region Arm-PCR and iRepertoire HTBI primers produced the TCR beta libraries. TCRdb reanalysed the multiplex PCR reads using MiXCR and keeps one entry per CDR3 protein. This sample yields roughly 430,000 distinct CDR3 sequences, of which about a sixth are seen a single time; around 10% belongs to the top ten. Time point defined: newly diagnosed GD, antithyroid drugs for less than 3 months. Construction of the TCR library relied on RNA isolated from PBMCs. Another study also made use of these data, one on T cells in Graves' hyperthyroidism and ophthalmopathy.

Material: peripheral blood mononuclear cells (PBMCs), obtained at new diagnosis, from a patient treated with antithyroid drugs. These receptors all come from a woman in her 30s with Graves disease.

There are many counts of this clonotype. This rearrangement joins TRBV6-1 to TRBJ2-7; D is perhaps TRBD2 (6 bases). V lost 5 bases to trimming and J lost 3 bases, with 14 bases between them. Germline CDR1 MNHNS, CDR2 SASEGT. The CDR3 spans 14 residues. This chain's CDR3 is CASSPAGTLYEQYF. The CDR3, as DNA: TGTGCCAGCAGTCCCGCCGGGACTCTCTACGAGCAGTACTTC.

Turning to this clonotype: A far larger clone is one base from this, pointing to a likely read error. The chain recombines TRBV12-3 or TRBV12-4 with TRBJ2-1; D unresolved. This CDR3 has 12 residues. Between the trimmed V and J ends, which lost 6 bases and 10 bases, there was a span of 13 bases. CDR3 sequence: CASSETSYEQFF. In nucleotides, the CDR3 is TGTGCCAGCAGCGAAACCTCCTACGAGCAGTTCTTC.

In its sample, this clonotype was seen once. A much larger clonotype is one base distant, so this may be a read error. V is TRBV27 and J is TRBJ1-1, with D possibly being TRBD1 (5 bases). Trimming took 5 bases from V and 0 from J, leaving 13 bases between them. The germline V gene encodes CDR1 MNHEY and CDR2 SMNVEV (reference sequence). The length of the CDR3 is 15 residues. The CDR3 protein is CASSDGRGVNTEAFF. Here the CDR3 DNA reads TGTGCCAGCAGTGACGGCCGGGGGGTGAACACTGAAGCTTTCTTT.

This clonotype was seen only a few times. The chain links TRBV19 to TRBJ1-5; D possibly corresponds to TRBD1 (5 bases). V shed 4 bases and J shed 0 bases, with 7 bases lying between them. Per the germline V gene, CDR1 is LNHDA and CDR2 is SQIVND (reference sequence). The CDR3 spans 14 residues. The CDR3 DNA is TGTGCCAGTAGTACCGGGGGTAGCAATCAGCCCCAGCATTTT. Its protein product is CASSTGGSNQPQHF.

This clonotype came up a few times. J is TRBJ2-7 and V is TRBV29-1; 8 nucleotides line up with TRBD1. V gave up 4 bases and J gave up 0 bases; unmatched junction bases: 5. CDR1 is SQVTM, CDR2 ANQGSEA, per germline. CDR3 size: 14 residues. The CDR3 DNA is TGCAGCGTTGCCACAGGGGGAAGCTCCTACGAGCAGTACTTC. Its translation is CSVATGGSSYEQYF.

The genes are TRBV7-2 and TRBJ2-7; D is perhaps TRBD2 (6 bases). Germline CDR1 SGHTA, CDR2 FQGNSA. The CDR3 contains 16 residues. The V end was cut by 5 bases, the J end by 3 bases, with 20 bases between. CDR3 DNA: TGTGCCAGCAGCCCCAGCGGGCACTTAGGGATCTACGAGCAGTACTTC. This codes for CASSPSGHLGIYEQYF. Based on the CDR3 plus reference TRBV7-2 and TRBJ2-7, the full variable domain is GAGVSQSPSNKVTEKGKDVELRCDPISGHTALYWYRQSLGQGLEFLIYFQGNSAPDKSGLPSDRFSAERTGGSVSTLTIQRTQQEDSAVYLCASSPSGHLGIYEQYFGPGTRLTVT.

As concerns this clonotype: Germline is not matched at one junction end, which may reflect a read error. This chain connects TRBV3-1 to TRBJ2-1, with D unresolved. The CDR3 is 15 residues long. The germline CDR1 and CDR2 sequences are LGHDT and YNNKEL (reference sequence). The CDR3, as DNA: TGCGCCAGCAGCCAGGTGGTGAGCTCCTACAATGAGCAGTTCTTC. The encoded protein is CASSQVVSSYNEQFF.

This clonotype was counted at least ten times. The chain links TRBV3-1 to TRBJ2-5; 10 bases map to TRBD2. Per germline, CDR1 LGHDT and CDR2 YNNKEL (reference sequence). The CDR3 is 15 amino acids. V lost 6 bases to trimming and J lost 1 base; unmatched junction nucleotides: 5. CDR3 DNA: TGTGCCAGCAGTCGTCTAGCGGGAGCCCAAGAGACCCAGTACTTC. Amino acid sequence: CASSRLAGAQETQYF.

The gene calls are TRBV3-1 and TRBJ1-5; D call uncertain. CDR3 length: 15 amino acids. V lost 0 bases and J lost 6, with 12 bases in between. Germline V gene sequence: CDR1 LGHDT, CDR2 YNNKEL (reference sequence). DNA for the CDR3: TGTGCCAGCAGCCAAGATCCGGGGAGGGTTCAGCCCCAGCATTTT. Residues: CASSQDPGRVQPQHF.

This clonotype was seen many times. V usage is TRBV25-1 and J usage is TRBJ2-3; D tentatively reads TRBD1 or TRBD2 (6 bases each). The CDR3 length is 22 residues. Germline CDR1 and CDR2: MGHDK and SYGVNS. V was pared by 0 bases and J by 2 bases, with 30 bases between. In DNA form, the CDR3 reads TGTGCCAGCAGTGAATATCTCCTTGGGGGGCTGCTTGGTGGTGGGTACACAGATACGCAGTATTTT. It yields the protein CASSEYLLGGLLGGGYTDTQYF. The variable domain in full, with the rest retrieved from reference TRBV25-1 and TRBJ2-3, is EADIYQTPRYLVIGTGKKITLECSQTMGHDKMYWYQQDPGMELHLIHYSYGVNSTEKGDLSSESTVSRIRTEHFPLTLESARPSHTSQYLCASSEYLLGGLLGGGYTDTQYFGPGTRLTVL.